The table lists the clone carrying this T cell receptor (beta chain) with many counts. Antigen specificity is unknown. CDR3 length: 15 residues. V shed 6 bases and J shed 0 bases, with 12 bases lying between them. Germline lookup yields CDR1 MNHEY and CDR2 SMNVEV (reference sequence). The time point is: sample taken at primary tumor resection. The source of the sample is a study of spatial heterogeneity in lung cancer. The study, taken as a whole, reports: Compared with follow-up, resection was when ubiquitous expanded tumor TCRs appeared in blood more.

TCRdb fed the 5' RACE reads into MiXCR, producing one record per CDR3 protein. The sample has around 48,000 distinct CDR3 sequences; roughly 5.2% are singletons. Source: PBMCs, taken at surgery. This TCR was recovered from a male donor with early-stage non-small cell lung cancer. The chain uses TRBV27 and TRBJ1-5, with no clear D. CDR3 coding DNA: TGTGCCAGCAGGGCGGGCATTATTAGCAATCAGCCCCAGCATTTT. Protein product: CASRAGIISNQPQHF.